This is a list of T cell receptor beta chains from one sample in a study of T cell responses to AZD1222 COVID-19 vaccine. Assay: immunoSEQ multiplex PCR; the TCRdb copy retains only in-frame clones and omits some. The profile shows over 150,000 clones, about 86% of them singletons. The source was peripheral blood, collected on day 0 of AZD1222 vaccination. All receptors derive from an adult in good health. The CDR3 runs from the conserved cysteine through the conserved F or W. Rows may omit the clone size; those that give it use once, few, many or a size class.

-	TRBV2	13	TRBJ1-5	CASSVRHIQPQHF
-	TRBV7-9	14	TRBJ1-1	CASSLIRSVTEAFF
-	TRBV4-3	14	TRBJ1-2	CASSQGGAGYGYTF
-	TRBV10-2	13	TRBJ1-2	CASSALSNYGYTF
-	TRBV10-1	14	TRBJ2-2	CASTSRPEAGELFF
-	TRBV9	15	TRBJ2-5	CASSVASGSSETQYF
-	TRBV2	13	TRBJ2-3	CASGQGTTDTQYF
-	TRBV7-3	17	TRBJ2-3	CASSLWGEAASTDTQYF
-	TRBV30	12	TRBJ1-1	CAWSPPVTEAFF
-	TRBV15	17	TRBJ2-5	CATSRGGASGAQETQYF
-	TRBV5-1	17	TRBJ2-1	CASSLASGGAGPYEQFF
few	TRBV25-1	15	TRBJ1-4	CASSEPGQANEKLFF
-	TRBV5-4	15	TRBJ1-4	CASSLEAGIGEKLFF
-	TRBV19	15	TRBJ1-1	CASSIRDRGNTEAFF
-	TRBV4-2	13	TRBJ2-2	CASSQDRAGELFF
-	TRBV5-1	16	TRBJ2-7	CASSLVGQGTNYEQYF
-	TRBV5-1	15	TRBJ1-5	CASSWGDRINQPQHF
-	TRBV6-5	14	TRBJ2-7	CASRDDMLPYEQYF
-	TRBV7-2	16	TRBJ1-6	CASSLALGRGGSPLHF
-	TRBV5-1	14	TRBJ2-2	CASSFDTNTGELFF
-	TRBV6-2/TRBV6-3	17	TRBJ2-5	CASSSLTSGGIQETQYF
-	TRBV6-2/TRBV6-3	13	TRBJ2-1	CASSYTGGHEQFF
-	TRBV6-5	14	TRBJ2-4	CASSPRTGGSVQYF
-	TRBV29-1	13	TRBJ2-7	CSVEVAGSYEQYF
-	TRBV2	17	TRBJ1-5	CASRSLAPDGGNQPQHF
-	TRBV4-1	15	TRBJ2-7	CASSQLDRDSREQYF
-	TRBV28	16	TRBJ1-1	CASSPGTEPLNTEAFF
once	TRBV5-1	14	TRBJ1-1	CASSSRGPNTEAFF